The 25 T cell receptor beta chains below come from one sample, sequenced in a study of regulatory T cells in long-lasting Graves disease. Library construction for TCR beta used iRepertoire HTBI primers and Arm-PCR of CDR3 regions. TCRdb fed the multiplex PCR reads into MiXCR, producing one record per CDR3 protein. Of 560,000 or so distinct CDR3 sequences in the sample, about 16% were seen once. The time point denotes: newly diagnosed GD, antithyroid drugs for less than 3 months. With RNA extracted from PBMCs as input, the TCR library was made. The same data also contributed to another study, on T cells in Graves' hyperthyroidism and ophthalmopathy.

Sequencing used peripheral blood mononuclear cells (PBMCs), obtained at new diagnosis, from a patient treated with antithyroid drugs. The receptors shown here come from a man in his late teens or twenties with Graves disease.

This clonotype has at least ten counts. The chain is built from TRBV3-1 and TRBJ2-5, with a weak D call TRBD1 (5 bases). CDR3 length equals 12 residues. V was clipped by 7 bases and J by 5 bases, with 11 bases between them. From germline, CDR1 is LGHDT and CDR2 YNNKEL (reference sequence). The CDR3 DNA follows: TGTGCCAGCACCCGACAGTGGGAGACCCAGTACTTC. This sequence encodes CASTRQWETQYF.

The sample holds a few counts of this clonotype. The chain recombines TRBV2 with TRBJ2-4; 8 bases fit TRBD2. CDR1 is SNHLY, CDR2 FYNNEI, per germline. J was trimmed by 8 bases and V by 5 bases; bases with no gene match: 8. The CDR3 is made up of 14 amino acids. CDR3 nucleotide sequence: TGTGCCAGCAGTTTTAGCGGGAAGAGAGACATTCAGTACTTC. Translation: CASSFSGKRDIQYF.

This clonotype was found many times. The chain recombines TRBV20-1 with TRBJ2-1; TRBD1 aligns across 7 bases. Germline CDR1 reads DFQATT; CDR2 reads SNEGSKA (reference sequence). The CDR3 is 14 amino acids. After removal of 0 bases from V and 7 bases from J, the junction contained 6 bases not matched to a gene. As DNA, the CDR3 is TGCAGTGCTAGAGATATACAGGGGAATAATGAGCAGTTCTTC. Protein: CSARDIQGNNEQFF.

A note on this clonotype: Being one base from a much bigger clone, this may be a read error. This is likely a read error, given that the CDR3 carries no conserved phenylalanine or tryptophan at its end. The chain joins TRBV10-3 to TRBJ2-7, with D unclear. CDR3 length equals 11 residues. Per germline, CDR1 ENHRY and CDR2 SYGVKD. With 6 bases removed from V and 6 bases from J, the gap between germline ends came to 9 bases. This CDR3 is CAISSGGEQYL. CDR3 DNA sequence: TGTGCCATCAGCTCGGGTGGCGAGCAGTACTTA.

The V and J genes are TRBV7-6 and TRBJ1-4, with a possible D match to TRBD1 (5 bases). Trimming removed 3 bases at V and 8 bases at J, with 13 bases between. Germline V lookup: CDR1 SGHVS, CDR2 FNYEAQ. The CDR3 consists of 14 residues. The CDR3: CASSLLVKGEKLFF. The CDR3 bases are TGTGCCAGCAGCTTGTTGGTCAAGGGGGAAAAACTGTTTTTT.

This clonotype has a handful of counts. The rearrangement joins TRBV19 to TRBJ2-1; 11 bases are a match to TRBD2. V shed 2 bases and J 8 bases; nucleotides not matched to a gene: 2. CDR1 is LNHDA and CDR2 is SQIVND in the germline V gene (reference sequence). The CDR3 runs to 14 residues. The CDR3 sequence: CASSISLAGDEQFF. The CDR3 DNA sequence: TGTGCCAGTAGTATATCACTAGCGGGAGATGAGCAGTTCTTC. Combining the CDR3 with reference TRBV19 and TRBJ2-1 gives the whole variable domain DGGITQSPKYLFRKEGQNVTLSCEQNLNHDAMYWYRQDPGQGLRLIYYSQIVNDFQKGDIAEGYSVSREKKESFPLTVTSAQKNPTAFYLCASSISLAGDEQFFGPGTRLTVL.

This clonotype was observed a few times. The chain joins TRBV2 to TRBJ1-6; D is unresolved. Per germline, CDR1 SNHLY and CDR2 FYNNEI. This CDR3 comprises 16 residues. Trimming left V 7 bases short and J 9 bases short, with 22 bases between. Here the CDR3 DNA reads TGTGCCAGCATATTGCTCGCCGAAAATCTGGGTTCACCCCTCCACTTT. Translation gives CASILLAENLGSPLHF. The whole variable domain, filled in from reference TRBV2 and TRBJ1-6, reads EPEVTQTPSHQVTQMGQEVILRCVPISNHLYFYWYRQILGQKVEFLVSFYNNEISEKSEIFDDQFSVERPDGSNFTLKIRSTKLEDSAMYFCASILLAENLGSPLHFGNGTRLTVT.

Ten or more counts support this clonotype. The V call is TRBV12-3 or TRBV12-4, the J call TRBJ1-4; D is possibly TRBD1 (5 bases). The CDR3 extends over 17 amino acids. Trimming left V 2 bases short and J 6 bases short, with 19 bases between. The chain's CDR3 is CASSLYLDVGPDEKLFF. CDR3 nucleotide sequence: TGTGCCAGCAGTTTATATTTGGACGTGGGGCCGGATGAAAAACTGTTTTTT.

The V gene is TRBV7-9, the J gene TRBJ2-6; D is tentatively TRBD1 or TRBD2 (6 bases each). With 1 base removed from V and 2 bases from J, the gap between germline ends came to 15 bases. This CDR3 is 18 amino acids long. From germline, CDR1 is SEHNR and CDR2 FQNEAQ (reference sequence). In nucleotides, the CDR3 is TGTGCCAGCAGCTTAGTAGGGGGGTTTGGTCCTGGGGCCAACGTCCTGACTTTC. Residues: CASSLVGGFGPGANVLTF.

This clonotype was counted many times. The chain is built from TRBV6-5 and TRBJ1-4, with D tentatively TRBD1 (6 bases). The CDR3 is 19 amino acids. Trimming removed 2 bases at V and 12 bases at J, with 31 bases between. Per germline, CDR1 MNHEY and CDR2 SVGAGI. This CDR3 reads CASSYGRGSTVRGIIELFF. CDR3 in DNA: TGTGCCAGCAGTTACGGCAGGGGATCAACGGTTAGGGGGATTATAGAACTGTTTTTT.

This clonotype appeared a few times. CDR3 sequence (DNA): TGTGCCAGCAGCGATAACAGGGTCGGGAACACTGAAGCTTTCTTT. It is translated as CASSDNRVGNTEAFF. The chain joins TRBV7-9 to TRBJ1-1, with D possibly TRBD1 on 6 matching bases. This CDR3 comprises 15 residues. V lost 5 bases and J 1 base, leaving 14 bases between the germline ends. Germline values: CDR1 SEHNR, CDR2 FQNEAQ (reference sequence).

At least ten counts were recorded for this clonotype. The chain recombines TRBV11-2 with TRBJ2-3; possibly TRBD1 for D (5 bases). Germline V gene sequence: CDR1 SGHAT, CDR2 FQNNGV. This CDR3 is built from 14 residues. Trimming removed 5 bases from V and 3 bases from J, with 12 bases in between. The CDR3 is CASSIGHFTDTQYF. The CDR3 DNA follows: TGTGCCAGCAGCATAGGACACTTTACAGATACGCAGTATTTT.

V usage is TRBV27 and J usage is TRBJ2-5; 7 bases align to TRBD2. V trimming: 5 bases; J trimming: 5 bases; junction bases outside the gene matches: 14. This CDR3 has 16 residues. The V gene's germline CDR1 is MNHEY and CDR2 SMNVEV (reference sequence). As DNA, the CDR3 is TGTGCCAGCAGTCCACAAGGGAGGGCCTTCGGGGAGACCCAGTACTTC. It codes for CASSPQGRAFGETQYF.

A word on this clonotype: A much bigger clone sits one base away, suggesting this may be a read error. The V gene is TRBV3-1, the J gene TRBJ2-7; D is uncertain. This CDR3 contains 12 residues. V lost 1 base and J lost 9, with 10 bases in between. The V gene's germline CDR1 is LGHDT and CDR2 YNNKEL (reference sequence). CDR3 nucleotide sequence: TGTGCCAGCAGCCAAGTGAAAGCTAGGCAGTACTTC. Protein product: CASSQVKARQYF.

This clonotype was counted ten times or more. The rearrangement uses TRBV30 and TRBJ1-2; a weak D match, TRBD1 (6 bases). The CDR3 is 15 amino acids. Germline CDR1 GTSNPN, CDR2 SVGIG (reference sequence). V lost 2 bases to trimming and J lost 4 bases, with 17 bases between them. In DNA, the CDR3 is TGTGCCTGGAGTTCCTCCGCCGGGACAAGCTATGGCTACACCTTC. Encoded protein: CAWSSSAGTSYGYTF. Together with reference TRBV30 and TRBJ1-2, the CDR3 gives the full variable domain: SQTIHQWPATLVQPVGSPLSLECTVEGTSNPNLYWYRQAAGRGLQLLFYSVGIGQISSEVPQNLSASRPQDRQFILSSKKLLLSDSGFYLCAWSSSAGTSYGYTFGSGTRLTVV.

This clonotype showed up just a few times. The chain recombines TRBV11-2 with TRBJ2-1, with TRBD2 matching 11 bases. Germline trimming cut 4 bases from V and 4 bases from J; bases unmatched to any gene: 12. CDR3 length: 18 residues. Per germline, CDR1 SGHAT and CDR2 FQNNGV. The CDR3 DNA sequence: TGTGCCAGCAGCTACCATTTATTGACTAGCGGGGCGTACAATGAGCAGTTCTTC. This sequence encodes CASSYHLLTSGAYNEQFF.

This sequence joins TRBV7-9 and TRBJ1-2, with a possible D match to TRBD1 (5 bases). This CDR3 comprises 15 residues. Germline V gene sequence: CDR1 SEHNR, CDR2 FQNEAQ (reference sequence). Deletions cut 5 bases from V and 4 bases from J, with 17 bases between. In DNA, the CDR3 is TGTGCCAGCAGCGGCGCACAGGTGAACATCTATGGCTACACCTTC. This encodes CASSGAQVNIYGYTF.

This clonotype was seen many times. The V call is TRBV7-9, the J call TRBJ2-7; D remains unclear. Trimming cost V 5 bases and J 6 bases, with 14 bases left between them. The CDR3 is made up of 13 amino acids. CDR1 is SEHNR and CDR2 is FQNEAQ in the germline V gene (reference sequence). This CDR3 reads CASSPPSVGEQYF. Here the CDR3 DNA reads TGTGCCAGCAGCCCCCCCAGTGTCGGCGAGCAGTACTTC.

This clonotype has only a few counts. The rearrangement joins TRBV28 to TRBJ2-3; 13 positions match TRBD2. V dropped 7 bases and J dropped 6; count of bases not matched to a gene: 10. Per germline, CDR1 MDHEN and CDR2 SYDVKM. The CDR3 is 16 residues long. CDR3 residues: CASTGTSGVGGDTQYF. The CDR3 DNA sequence: TGTGCCAGCACCGGGACTAGCGGGGTCGGTGGGGATACGCAGTATTTT.

This clonotype was seen many times. The chain recombines TRBV7-3 with TRBJ2-7; D is uncertain. This CDR3 spans 14 amino acids. Trimming cost V 0 bases and J 6 bases, with 12 bases left between them. CDR1 SGHTA and CDR2 FQGTGA come from the germline V gene. The CDR3 is CASSLTGTGSEQYF. CDR3 DNA: TGTGCCAGCAGCTTAACGGGCACGGGCTCCGAGCAGTACTTC.

The chain couples TRBV7-9 to TRBJ2-5, with a tentative D call TRBD2 (5 bases). The CDR3 runs to 15 residues. The V end lost 1 base, the J end lost 3 bases, and 12 bases lay between the germline ends. Per germline, CDR1 SEHNR and CDR2 FQNEAQ (reference sequence). CDR3 region: CASSLGGSTKETQYF. CDR3 in DNA: TGTGCCAGCAGCTTAGGAGGGAGCACAAAAGAGACCCAGTACTTC.

The count of this clonotype is one. Possible read error: a much larger clone is one base away. This rearrangement joins TRBV7-7 to TRBJ2-5; D gene ambiguous. The CDR3 sequence is 13 residues long. Germline loops: CDR1 SSHAT, CDR2 FNYEAQ (reference sequence). CDR3 region: CASPRIAQETQYF. As DNA, the CDR3 is TGTGCTAGCCCGCGAATAGCTCAAGAGACCCAGTACTTC.

This rearrangement joins TRBV19 to TRBJ1-5, with D maybe TRBD1 (6 bases). This CDR3 contains 15 residues. Per the germline V gene, CDR1 is LNHDA and CDR2 is SQIVND (reference sequence). V gave up 5 bases and J gave up 0 bases, with 11 bases separating them. CDR3 in amino acids: CASSALQGSNQPQHF. The CDR3 region has the DNA TGTGCCAGTAGTGCGCTACAGGGTAGCAATCAGCCCCAGCATTTT.

This clonotype showed up many times. The chain joins TRBV10-3 to TRBJ1-4, with no clear D. Germline V lookup: CDR1 ENHRY, CDR2 SYGVKD. V gave up 3 bases and J gave up 7 bases, with 12 bases separating them. CDR3 length: 14 residues. In nucleotides, the CDR3 is TGTGCCATCAGTGACCCGTCCGTTGGTGAAAAACTGTTTTTT. Encoded protein: CAISDPSVGEKLFF.

The sample holds many counts of this clonotype. J is TRBJ1-1 and V is TRBV12-3 or TRBV12-4, with 7 bases that match TRBD1. The V gene end was trimmed by 5 bases and the J gene end by 0 bases; junction bases not matched to a gene: 9. This CDR3 has 16 amino acids. CDR3 sequence reads: CASSPGTAGMNTEAFF. The DNA of the CDR3 is TGTGCCAGCAGTCCGGGGACAGCCGGGATGAACACTGAAGCTTTCTTT.